This entry features one T cell receptor (beta chain) sequence. Its matching antigen is unknown. The V end was cut by 0 bases, the J end by 2 bases, with 20 bases between. Germline V gene lookup returns CDR1 PRHDT and CDR2 FYEKMQ (reference sequence). This CDR3 has 19 amino acids. This specimen comes from a study of OX40 agonist ivuxolimab in advanced cancers. The overall study: Three patients got partial responses; one had hepatocellular carcinoma and two had cutaneous melanoma.

General study results and limits: What antigens the expanded peripheral T cells recognized was never established.

Some clones are missing from TCRdb's copy, which holds only in-frame ones; the method was immunoSEQ multiplex PCR. The sample includes roughly 67,000 clones, around 90% of them seen just once. Source: CD4+ or CD8+ T cells sorted from blood, taken in a trial of the OX40 agonist ivuxolimab. This TCR came from an adult with an advanced solid tumor such as melanoma, head and neck, liver or kidney cancer. The chain has TRBV13 and TRBJ2-1; D is possibly TRBD1 or TRBD2 (6 bases each). The CDR3 here is CASSLGRGTPSWTYNEQFF. CDR3 nucleotide sequence: TGTGCCAGCAGCTTAGGAAGGGGGACTCCCTCTTGGACCTACAATGAGCAGTTCTTC.